The entry that follows covers one T cell receptor beta chain sequence. Antigen specificity is unknown. This entry belongs to a study of OX40 agonist ivuxolimab in advanced cancers. Study-wide background: Partial responses were recorded for three patients, including one with hepatocellular carcinoma and two with cutaneous melanoma.

The method was immunoSEQ multiplex PCR; TCRdb's version includes in-frame clones alone and lacks a portion of them. The table records under 20,000 clones, around four fifths of them present only once. Study observations and caveats: Expanded clones were, on average, more numerous in CD8+ T cells than in CD4+.

The CDR3 totals 14 residues. From germline, CDR1 is MDHEN and CDR2 SYDVKM. Trimming took 6 bases from V and 5 from J; bases not matched to a gene: 4. The chain couples TRBV28 to TRBJ1-4; 9 positions match TRBD1. The TCR sequence derives from an adult with an advanced solid tumor such as melanoma, head and neck, liver or kidney cancer. The specimen comprised CD4+ or CD8+ T cells sorted from blood, sampled in a trial of the OX40 agonist ivuxolimab. The CDR3 here is CASSPGTGNEKLFF. CDR3 nucleotide sequence: TGTGCCAGCAGCCCCGGGACAGGGAATGAAAAACTGTTTTTT.